This TCR beta chain was sequenced during a study of blood T cells in healthy people across ages. Study results and limitations: Diversity estimated from one million T cells was considered an underestimate.

The donors, healthy Caucasians from Russia, were aged roughly 6 to 90. Donors gave around 10 milliliters of peripheral blood apiece. Extraction yielded at least 5.5 micrograms of total RNA per sample. For this clonotype: Its matching antigen is unknown.

Combining a sample-barcoded 5' primer with a J-beta primer mix, a second PCR ran for about 6 to 12 cycles. Via MiXCR, TCRdb re-called the 5' RACE reads, giving one row per CDR3 protein. The sample records hundreds of thousands of distinct CDR3 sequences, roughly 44% being singletons. This clonotype was obtained from a man in his sixties in good health. The source material was blood.

CDR3 region: CASTERTSHYEQFF. The CDR3 nucleotides read TGTGCCAGCACCGAGAGGACTAGTCATTATGAGCAGTTCTTC. The chain uses TRBV12-3 or TRBV12-4 and TRBJ2-1, with TRBD2 identical over 7 bases. CDR3 length: 14 amino acids. With V trimmed by 7 bases and J by 8 bases, 11 bases remained unmatched.